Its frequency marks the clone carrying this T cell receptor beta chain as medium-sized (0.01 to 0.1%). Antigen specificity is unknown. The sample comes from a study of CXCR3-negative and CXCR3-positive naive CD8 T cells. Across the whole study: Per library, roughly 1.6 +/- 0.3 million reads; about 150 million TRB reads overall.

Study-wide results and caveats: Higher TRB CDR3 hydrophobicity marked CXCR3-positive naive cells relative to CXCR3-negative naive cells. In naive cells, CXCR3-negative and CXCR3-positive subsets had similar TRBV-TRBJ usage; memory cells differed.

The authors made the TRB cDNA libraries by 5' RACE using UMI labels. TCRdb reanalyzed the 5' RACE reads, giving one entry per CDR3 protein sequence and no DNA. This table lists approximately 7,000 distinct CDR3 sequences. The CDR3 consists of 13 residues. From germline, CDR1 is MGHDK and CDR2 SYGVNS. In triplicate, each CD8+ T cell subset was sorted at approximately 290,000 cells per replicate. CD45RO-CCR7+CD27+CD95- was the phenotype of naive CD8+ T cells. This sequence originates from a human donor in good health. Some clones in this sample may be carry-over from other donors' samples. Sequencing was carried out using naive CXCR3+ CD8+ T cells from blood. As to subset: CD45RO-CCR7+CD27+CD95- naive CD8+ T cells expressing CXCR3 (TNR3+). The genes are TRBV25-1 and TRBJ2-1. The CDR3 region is CASSESRVGEQFF.